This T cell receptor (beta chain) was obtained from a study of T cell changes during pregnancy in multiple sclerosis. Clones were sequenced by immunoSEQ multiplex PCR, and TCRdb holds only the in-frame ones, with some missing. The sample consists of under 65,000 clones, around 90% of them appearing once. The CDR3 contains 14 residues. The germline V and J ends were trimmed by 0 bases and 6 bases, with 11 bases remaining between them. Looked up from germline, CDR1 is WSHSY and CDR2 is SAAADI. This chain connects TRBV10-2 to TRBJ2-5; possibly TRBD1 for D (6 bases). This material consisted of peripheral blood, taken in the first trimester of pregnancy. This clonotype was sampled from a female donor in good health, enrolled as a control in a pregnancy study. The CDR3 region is CASSESGQGKTQYF. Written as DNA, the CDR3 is TGCGCCAGCAGTGAGTCGGGCCAGGGGAAGACCCAGTACTTC.